Sequencing of this T cell receptor (beta chain) was carried out in a study of radiotherapy plus CTLA-4 blockade in lung cancer. As for the study in general: Across the patients, objective responses occurred in under 20%, and disease control in roughly 33%. General observations from the study: Early clonal dynamics of blood T cells, together with interferon-beta, were reported as the best response predictor.

Details on this clone: Its target is unknown.

Chemo-refractory metastatic non-small-cell lung cancer patients received focal radiation with ipilimumab CTLA-4 blockade. The repertoire was sequenced with immunoSEQ multiplex PCR; TCRdb's copy has only in-frame clones and lacks some. The table records tens of thousands of clones, around nine tenths of them present only once. From germline, CDR1 is WSHSY and CDR2 SAAADI. There are 15 residues in the CDR3. V was pared by 7 bases and J by 0 bases, with 7 bases of the junction left unmatched. This TCR was recovered from a human donor with non-small cell lung cancer who had stable disease on radiotherapy plus ipilimumab. The J gene is TRBJ1-1, the V gene TRBV10-2; 8 bases agree with TRBD1. The sequenced sample was peripheral blood, obtained from a patient treated with radiotherapy plus ipilimumab. CDR3 in amino acids: CASIERTGLNTEAFF. CDR3 coding DNA: TGCGCCAGCATCGAAAGGACAGGGCTGAACACTGAAGCTTTCTTT.